Listed below are T cell receptor beta chains from one sample, sequenced in a study of CD8+ T cells in alopecia areata. Clones were read by immunoSEQ multiplex PCR, and TCRdb kept only the in-frame ones, dropping some. The sample includes about 130,000 clones, roughly 50% seen only once; the top ten take less than 20%. The sequences come from CD8+ T cells sorted from blood, collected at week 4, from a patient treated with tofacitinib. These receptors originate from a human donor with alopecia areata. CDR3s include the opening cysteine and the closing phenylalanine or tryptophan. D genes are given only for firm matches. Only part of the rows carry a size: once, few, many, or a class if the clone is expanded.

13,TRBV27,TRBD1,TRBJ2-7,.,CASSTDRDHEQYF,TGTGCCAGCAGTACGGACAGGGACCACGAGCAGTACTTC
16,TRBV27,.,TRBJ2-7,few,CASSLSPGYPSYEQYF,TGTGCCAGCAGTTTATCGCCAGGGTACCCTTCCTACGAGCAGTACTTC
11,TRBV27,.,TRBJ1-2,.,CASSVGGSYTF,TGTGCCAGCAGCGTTGGGGGGAGCTACACCTTC
12,TRBV6-5,.,TRBJ1-4,few,CASSGTGEKLFF,TGTGCCAGCAGTGGGACCGGTGAAAAACTGTTTTTT
15,TRBV5-6,TRBD1,TRBJ2-7,once,CASSFRQGVIYEQYF,TGTGCCAGCAGCTTCCGACAGGGGGTAATCTACGAGCAGTACTTC
16,TRBV6-6,.,TRBJ1-5,.,CASSYSGSNSNQPQHF,TGTGCCAGCAGTTACTCGGGATCTAATAGCAATCAGCCCCAGCATTTT
12,TRBV13,.,TRBJ2-3,.,CASSQSTDTQYF,TGTGCCAGCAGCCAAAGCACAGATACGCAGTATTTT
14,TRBV30,.,TRBJ1-1,.,CAWTALWGAAEAFF,TGTGCCTGGACGGCTCTATGGGGGGCAGCTGAAGCTTTCTTT
14,TRBV7-9,.,TRBJ2-2,few,CASSLTENTGELFF,TGTGCCAGCAGCTTAACGGAGAACACCGGGGAGCTGTTTTTT
15,TRBV5-6,.,TRBJ2-5,.,CASSLVVTDQETQYF,TGTGCCAGCAGCTTGGTCGTGACTGATCAAGAGACCCAGTACTTC
12,TRBV27,.,TRBJ1-2,.,CASSRDLYGYTF,TGTGCCAGCAGCCGAGATCTTTATGGCTACACCTTC
13,TRBV6-1,.,TRBJ1-1,.,CASSGIGVTEAFF,TGTGCCAGCAGTGGAATTGGGGTGACTGAGGCTTTCTTT
14,TRBV7-9,.,TRBJ2-7,.,CASSLGGVPYEQYF,TGTGCCAGCAGCTTAGGGGGGGTTCCCTACGAGCAGTACTTC
14,TRBV7-6,.,TRBJ1-6,.,CASSLEGTNSPLHF,TGTGCCAGCAGCCTCGAGGGCACAAATTCACCCCTCCACTTT
16,TRBV11-2,.,TRBJ2-5,.,CASSLPVGGPGETQYF,TGTGCCAGCAGCCTTCCTGTGGGGGGGCCCGGAGAGACCCAGTACTTC
14,TRBV9,TRBD2,TRBJ2-1,.,CASSPPAGWNEQFF,TGTGCCAGCAGCCCCCCAGCGGGGTGGAATGAGCAGTTCTTC
13,TRBV30,.,TRBJ1-2,.,CAWRGGILLGYTF,TGTGCCTGGAGGGGAGGGATACTGCTTGGCTACACCTTC
14,TRBV13,.,TRBJ2-5,.,CASSLAGGQETQYF,TGTGCCAGCAGCTTAGCTGGGGGCCAAGAGACCCAGTACTTC
15,TRBV30,.,TRBJ2-2,.,CAWSQENRDTGELFF,TGTGCCTGGAGTCAAGAGAACCGGGACACCGGGGAGCTGTTTTTT
11,TRBV5-6,.,TRBJ2-7,few,CASSLSGEQYF,TGTGCCAGCAGCTTGTCCGGGGAGCAGTACTTC
14,TRBV6-5,.,TRBJ2-7,.,CASSYGENFYEQYF,TGTGCCAGCAGTTACGGGGAAAATTTCTACGAGCAGTACTTC
11,TRBV30,.,TRBJ1-3,once,CAWGFGNTIYF,TGTGCCTGGGGTTTTGGAAACACCATATATTTT
15,TRBV7-6,TRBD1,TRBJ1-2,.,CASSLQGGPNYGYTF,TGTGCCAGCAGCTTACAGGGGGGTCCTAACTATGGCTACACCTTC
13,TRBV19,.,TRBJ1-3,.,CASSPPGGNTIYF,TGTGCCAGTAGCCCGCCGGGGGGAAACACCATATATTTT
13,TRBV30,TRBD1,TRBJ1-5,few,CAWSVQGDQPQHF,TGTGCCTGGAGTGTACAGGGGGATCAGCCCCAGCATTTT
13,TRBV27,.,TRBJ2-1,.,CASSFDGYNEQFF,TGTGCCAGCAGTTTCGACGGCTACAATGAGCAGTTCTTC
14,TRBV7-3,TRBD1,TRBJ2-1,few,CASSLYQGAGEQFF,TGTGCCAGCAGCTTATATCAGGGGGCGGGTGAGCAGTTCTTC
14,TRBV5-6,.,TRBJ1-1,.,CASSLGRSGAEAFF,TGTGCCAGCAGCCTAGGACGGAGCGGGGCTGAAGCTTTCTTT